Listed here are 23 T cell receptor beta chains from one sample, sequenced in a study of T cells in localized non-small cell lung cancer. Assay used: immunoSEQ multiplex PCR; TCRdb lists only in-frame clones, some missing. The profile shows over 45,000 clones, around 87% of them singletons. This specimen was PBMCs, taken before any cancer treatment. These receptor sequences come from a female donor with stage II lung adenocarcinoma.

The V and J genes are TRBV2 and TRBJ2-2; 11 nucleotides align to TRBD2. CDR1 and CDR2 (germline): SNHLY, FYNNEI. The CDR3 loop spans 16 amino acids. V shed 6 bases and J 5 bases; nucleotides not matched to a gene: 8. The CDR3 loop is CASRFTSGGQTGELFF. The CDR3 DNA reads as TGTGCCAGCAGGTTTACTAGCGGGGGACAAACCGGGGAGCTGTTTTTT.

In its sample, this clone was seen once. The genes are TRBV10-1 and TRBJ2-5; 7 nucleotides align to TRBD1. The assigned J gene may be wrong: the sequence end matches TRBJ2-7 better. This CDR3 region has 16 residues. Germline loops: CDR1 WNHNN, CDR2 SYGVQD (reference sequence). The CDR3 bases are TGCGCCAGCAGTGAGTCATACCCGACAGGGATCTGCGAGCAGTACTTC. It is translated as CASSESYPTGICEQYF.

This clone is a singleton in its sample. The chain is built from TRBV11-2 and TRBJ1-1, with unresolved D. The ends were cut back, 3 bases at V and 8 bases at J, with 10 bases in the middle. The germline V gene encodes CDR1 SGHAT and CDR2 FQNNGV. This CDR3 has 12 residues. The CDR3 DNA reads as TGTGCCAGCAGCTTCTCCACCCCGGAAGCTTTCTTT. It is translated as CASSFSTPEAFF. The full variable domain, with the rest looked up from reference TRBV11-2 and TRBJ1-1, is EAGVAQSPRYKIIEKRQSVAFWCNPISGHATLYWYQQILGQGPKLLIQFQNNGVVDDSQLPKDRFSAERLKGVDSTLKIQPAKLEDSAVYLCASSFSTPEAFFGQGTRLTVV.

The gene calls are TRBV6-1 and TRBJ1-1; D uncertain. This CDR3 has 17 residues. Looked up from germline, CDR1 is MNHNS and CDR2 is SASEGT. The V end was cut by 0 bases, the J end by 3 bases, with 17 bases between. The CDR3 here is CASSEARGSYVYTEAFF. CDR3 nucleotides: TGTGCCAGCAGTGAAGCGAGAGGAAGTTATGTCTACACTGAAGCTTTCTTT.

This clone was seen a handful of times. This chain links TRBV6-5 with TRBJ1-1, with 10 bases identical to TRBD1. V lost 8 bases and J lost 4; bases outside the gene matches: 4. Germline CDR1 reads MNHEY; CDR2 reads SVGAGI. This CDR3 is built from 13 residues. The CDR3: CASGDRGSTEAFF. CDR3 sequence (DNA): TGTGCCAGCGGGGACAGGGGATCCACTGAAGCTTTCTTT.

The chain combines TRBV18 with TRBJ2-7, with D possibly TRBD1 on 5 matching bases. With 2 bases removed from V and 3 bases from J, the gap between germline ends came to 8 bases. This CDR3 spans 13 amino acids. The germline CDR1 and CDR2 sequences are KGHSH and LQKENI. CDR3 nucleotide sequence: TGTGCCAGCTCACCAACCGGACACTACGAGCAGTACTTC. Protein: CASSPTGHYEQYF.

This chain connects TRBV7-9 to TRBJ1-4; D possibly corresponds to TRBD1 (6 bases). This CDR3 is 14 amino acids long. CDR1 is SEHNR, CDR2 FQNEAQ, per germline (reference sequence). The V end lost 2 bases, the J end lost 7 bases, and 11 bases lay between the germline ends. The CDR3 DNA reads TGTGCCAGCAGCTTAACAGGGTTGACTGAAAAACTGTTTTTT. This gives the protein CASSLTGLTEKLFF.

The chain combines TRBV5-4 with TRBJ1-1; 9 positions match TRBD1. V gave up 4 bases and J gave up 0 bases; unmatched junction bases: 4. The CDR3 has 15 residues. Germline V CDR1 and CDR2: SGHNT, YYREEE (reference sequence). CDR3 in amino acids: CASSGTGTLNTEAFF. The CDR3 nucleotides are TGTGCCAGCAGCGGGACAGGGACTTTGAACACTGAAGCTTTCTTT.

There are a few counts of this clone. The chain links TRBV5-4 to TRBJ1-2, with D tentatively TRBD1 (6 bases). Germline V gene data show CDR1 as SGHNT and CDR2 as YYREEE (reference sequence). Trimming pared 6 bases from V and 7 bases from J, leaving 22 bases between. This CDR3 spans 15 amino acids. The CDR3 DNA reads as TGTGCCAGCACCCCCGGGGGTGCAGGGGAGATTGGCTACACCTTC. This gives the protein CASTPGGAGEIGYTF.

The chain uses TRBV29-1 and TRBJ2-7; D could derive from TRBD1 or TRBD2 (6 bases each). Per germline, CDR1 SQVTM and CDR2 ANQGSEA. The CDR3 is 13 amino acids. Trimming took off 7 bases at V and 0 bases at J, with 13 bases between the two ends. This chain's CDR3 is CSAQGGLSYEQYF. The CDR3 region has the DNA TGCAGCGCCCAAGGGGGGCTCTCCTACGAGCAGTACTTC.

This clone was detected once. The chain is built from TRBV7-2 and TRBJ2-7; 7 bases map to TRBD2. CDR1 SGHTA and CDR2 FQGNSA come from the germline V gene. V lost 1 base, J lost 3 bases, and 3 bases stayed unmatched. The CDR3 is 14 amino acids. The CDR3 protein is CASSLGRGSYEQYF. CDR3 nucleotide sequence: TGTGCCAGCAGCTTAGGGCGGGGGAGCTACGAGCAGTACTTC.

This clone has only a few counts. The chain recombines TRBV5-6 with TRBJ1-6; 8 positions agree with TRBD1. Germline CDR1 SGHDT, CDR2 YYEEEE. Trimming took 2 bases from V and 10 from J; bases not matched to a gene: 5. CDR3 length: 14 residues. The CDR3 DNA sequence: TGTGCCAGCAGCTTCGGACAGGGAGGATCACCCCTCCACTTT. This sequence encodes CASSFGQGGSPLHF.

This clone has only a few counts. The rearrangement joins TRBV18 to TRBJ1-2, with TRBD1 matching over 8 bases. Unmatched junction bases numbered 3, after V lost 3 bases and J lost 0 bases. Germline lookup yields CDR1 KGHSH and CDR2 LQKENI. The length of the CDR3 is 15 residues. The CDR3 region has the DNA TGTGCCAGCTCACCGGCGGGACAGGCTAACTATGGCTACACCTTC. It encodes CASSPAGQANYGYTF.

The gene calls are TRBV6-5 and TRBJ2-7, with D possibly being TRBD1 (5 bases). V was cut by 0 bases and J by 4 bases, with 10 bases left in between. Germline V gene data show CDR1 as MNHEY and CDR2 as SVGAGI. There are 14 residues in the CDR3. The CDR3 nucleotides are TGTGCCAGCAGTTACTCAGGGGCAGCTTACGAGCAGTACTTC. Protein sequence: CASSYSGAAYEQYF.

The chain uses TRBV10-3 and TRBJ2-1; no clear D gene. Germline V gene data show CDR1 as ENHRY and CDR2 as SYGVKD. V was shortened by 10 bases and J by 6 bases, with 10 bases between the two germline ends. CDR3 length: 11 amino acids. The CDR3 spells CATKGLNEQFF. The DNA for the CDR3 is TGTGCCACAAAAGGCCTCAATGAGCAGTTCTTC.

Written as DNA, the CDR3 is TGTGCCAGCAGCTTGATCGGGTACGGGAACACCATATATTTT. Translation: CASSLIGYGNTIYF. The V call is TRBV5-6, the J call TRBJ1-3; no clear D gene. CDR1 and CDR2 from the germline V gene are SGHDT and YYEEEE. This CDR3 has 14 residues. The V end was cut by 1 base, the J end by 7 bases, with 12 bases between.

The genes are TRBV6-6 and TRBJ1-2; D is undetermined. Germline V gene sequence: CDR1 MNHNY, CDR2 SVGAGI (reference sequence). There are 11 residues in the CDR3. V lost 4 bases and J lost 2, with 2 bases in between. CDR3 bases: TGTGCCAGCAGTTTAAACTATGGCTACACCTTC. Its translation is CASSLNYGYTF.

The chain links TRBV11-2 to TRBJ1-5; D remains ambiguous. Trimming stripped 1 base from V and 7 bases from J, with 8 bases between. This CDR3 is built from 13 residues. CDR1 and CDR2 from the germline V gene are SGHAT and FQNNGV. The CDR3, as DNA: TGTGCCAGCAGCTTAGTGAGAGAACAGCCCCAGCATTTT. Translation gives CASSLVREQPQHF.

This clone was observed a handful of times. The rearrangement joins TRBV27 to TRBJ1-3, with 8 nucleotides matching TRBD1. V gave up 2 bases and J gave up 4 bases; unmatched junction bases: 13. This CDR3 has 18 amino acids. CDR1 is MNHEY and CDR2 is SMNVEV in the germline V gene (reference sequence). CDR3 nucleotide sequence: TGTGCCAGCAGTTTAATGACCCCTTACAGGGGGACAGGAAACACCATATATTTT. Encoded protein: CASSLMTPYRGTGNTIYF.

This chain joins TRBV5-6 and TRBJ2-1; 8 bases are a match to TRBD2. This CDR3 region has 16 residues. V dropped 0 bases and J dropped 2; count of bases not matched to a gene: 4. Germline V CDR1 and CDR2: SGHDT, YYEEEE. The CDR3 here is CASSLGAGVTYNEQFF. In nucleotides, the CDR3 is TGTGCCAGCAGCTTGGGAGCGGGGGTCACCTACAATGAGCAGTTCTTC.

The rearrangement links TRBV5-1 to TRBJ1-1, with 8 bases aligning to TRBD1. The ends lost 3 bases at V and 4 bases at J; junction bases unmatched: 8. Germline CDR1 is SGHRS and CDR2 is YFSETQ. This CDR3 has 15 residues. CDR3 amino acids: CASSSLQGVSTEAFF. The DNA for the CDR3 is TGCGCCAGCAGCTCTTTACAGGGGGTGAGCACTGAAGCTTTCTTT.

The chain couples TRBV7-8 to TRBJ1-1; tentatively, D is TRBD1 (6 bases). The CDR3 runs to 14 residues. The V gene's germline CDR1 is SGHVS and CDR2 FQNEAQ. Trimming stripped 1 base from V and 6 bases from J, with 12 bases between. The CDR3 bases are TGTGCCAGCAGCTTAGGGGCGGGGGCCTCTGAAGCTTTCTTT. Translation: CASSLGAGASEAFF. The whole variable domain, filled in from reference TRBV7-8 and TRBJ1-1, reads GAGVSQSPRYKVAKRGQDVALRCDPISGHVSLFWYQQALGQGPEFLTYFQNEAQLDKSGLPSDRFFAERPEGSVSTLKIQRTQQEDSAVYLCASSLGAGASEAFFGQGTRLTVV.

The chain couples TRBV12-5 to TRBJ2-7, with a tentative D call TRBD1 (5 bases). Trimming left V 0 bases short and J 3 bases short, with 18 bases between. The CDR3 sequence is 17 residues long. The germline CDR1 and CDR2 sequences are LGHNT and FRNRAP. The CDR3 sequence is CASGLVGFTREHYEQYF. The CDR3 bases are TGTGCTAGTGGTTTGGTAGGGTTCACCAGGGAACACTACGAGCAGTACTTC.